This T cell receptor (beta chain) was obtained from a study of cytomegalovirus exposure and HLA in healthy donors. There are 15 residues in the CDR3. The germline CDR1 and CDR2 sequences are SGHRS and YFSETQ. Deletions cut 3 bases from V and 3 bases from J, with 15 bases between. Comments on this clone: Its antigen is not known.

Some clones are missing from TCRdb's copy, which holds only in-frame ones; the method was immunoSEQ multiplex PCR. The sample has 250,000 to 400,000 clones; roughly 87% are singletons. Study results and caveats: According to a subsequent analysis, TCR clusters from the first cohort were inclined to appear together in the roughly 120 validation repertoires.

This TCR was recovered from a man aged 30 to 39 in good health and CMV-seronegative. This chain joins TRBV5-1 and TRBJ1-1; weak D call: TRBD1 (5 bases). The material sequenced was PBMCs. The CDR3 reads CASSYGHADDTEAFF. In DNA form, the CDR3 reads TGCGCCAGCAGCTATGGACACGCAGATGACACTGAAGCTTTCTTT.